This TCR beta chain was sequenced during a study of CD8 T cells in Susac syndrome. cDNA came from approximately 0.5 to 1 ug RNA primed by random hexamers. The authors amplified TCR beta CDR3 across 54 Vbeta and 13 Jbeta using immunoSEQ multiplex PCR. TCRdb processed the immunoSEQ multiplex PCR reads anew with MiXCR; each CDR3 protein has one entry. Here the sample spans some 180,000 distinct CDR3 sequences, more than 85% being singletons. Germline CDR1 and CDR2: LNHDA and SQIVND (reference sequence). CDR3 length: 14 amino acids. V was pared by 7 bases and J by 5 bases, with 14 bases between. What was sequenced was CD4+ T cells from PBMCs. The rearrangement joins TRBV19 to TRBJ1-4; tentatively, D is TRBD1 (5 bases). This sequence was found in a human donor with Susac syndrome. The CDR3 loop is CASNEGRRNEKLFF. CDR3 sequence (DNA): TGTGCCAGTAACGAGGGGAGGCGGAATGAAAAACTGTTTTTT.